The TCR beta chain under discussion was sequenced for a study of a mutant IDH1 vaccine in newly diagnosed glioma. Study as a whole: The patients received vaccinations eight times, in weeks 1, 3, 5, 7, 11, 15, 19 and 23.

Regarding this clone: Its target is unknown.

V was trimmed by 1 base and J by 0 bases, leaving 12 bases between them. Germline CDR1 reads LGHNA; CDR2 reads YSLEER. The CDR3 spans 16 residues. TCRdb keeps only in-frame clones here, not all; method: immunoSEQ multiplex PCR. The table lists about 28,000 clones, roughly four fifths of them singletons, with approximately 19% in the top ten. This sample's time point: week 23, last vaccination. Vaccinated patients received 300 ug of mutant IDH1 20-mer peptide per dose, with topical imiquimod. The astrocytomas were IDH1-mutant, ATRX-negative, and WHO grade 3 or 4. The material sequenced was PBMCs, taken from a glioma patient whose treatment included an IDH1 peptide vaccine. The sequence was obtained from a woman aged 25-40 years with glioma. The rearrangement uses TRBV4-3 and TRBJ2-5; tentatively, D is TRBD2 (6 bases). The CDR3, as DNA: TGCGCCAGCAGCCAAGTAGGTCGGGGGTACCAAGAGACCCAGTACTTC. This codes for CASSQVGRGYQETQYF.